This TCR beta chain was captured by sequencing in a study of blood T cell repertoires in COVID-19. Profiling relied on immunoSEQ multiplex PCR, and the TCRdb table lists in-frame clones only, not all of them. This repertoire shows under 300,000 clones, roughly 86% found once; its top ten account for approximately 1%. CDR1 and CDR2 from the germline V gene are LGHNA and YNFKEQ. There are 16 residues in the CDR3. The V gene end was trimmed by 2 bases and the J gene end by 6 bases; junction bases not matched to a gene: 12. This receptor was obtained from a woman aged 30 to 39 who had recovered from COVID-19. The sequencing input was PBMCs or T cells enriched from blood (not recorded which). The chain links TRBV4-2 to TRBJ2-7, with 8 nucleotides matching TRBD2. CDR3 bases: TGTGCCAGCAGCCAATTAAGAAGCGGGAGAGGCGGCGAGCAGTACTTC. Its translation: CASSQLRSGRGGEQYF.